This TCR beta chain was retrieved from a study of OX40 agonist ivuxolimab in advanced cancers. The data were produced by immunoSEQ multiplex PCR, yet TCRdb's version contains in-frame clones alone and is incomplete. The data contain around 100,000 clones, around 87% of them singletons. Trimming at V came to 2 bases and at J to 1 base, leaving 2 bases not matched to a gene. CDR1 and CDR2 (germline): SGHNT, YYREEE (reference sequence). The CDR3 spans 14 residues. The receptor comes from an adult with an advanced solid tumor such as melanoma, head and neck, liver or kidney cancer. The source was CD4+ or CD8+ T cells sorted from blood, collected in a trial of the OX40 agonist ivuxolimab. The V and J genes are TRBV5-4 and TRBJ2-5, with 7 bases matching TRBD2. CDR3 in DNA: TGTGCCAGCAGCTTAGCGGGGACCCAAGAGACCCAGTACTTC. Encoded protein: CASSLAGTQETQYF.